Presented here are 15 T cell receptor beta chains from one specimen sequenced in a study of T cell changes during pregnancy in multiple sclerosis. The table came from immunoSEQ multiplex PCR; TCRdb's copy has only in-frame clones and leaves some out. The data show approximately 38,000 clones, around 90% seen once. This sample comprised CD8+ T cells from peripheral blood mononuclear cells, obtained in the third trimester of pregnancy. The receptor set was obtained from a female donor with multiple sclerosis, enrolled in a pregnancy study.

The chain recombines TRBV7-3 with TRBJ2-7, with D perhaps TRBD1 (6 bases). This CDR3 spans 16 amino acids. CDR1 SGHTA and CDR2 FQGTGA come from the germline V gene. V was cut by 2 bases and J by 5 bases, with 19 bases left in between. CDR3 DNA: TGTGCCAGCAGCTTAGTTGGGGGCAGTGCTTCGGACGAGCAGTACTTC. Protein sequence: CASSLVGGSASDEQYF. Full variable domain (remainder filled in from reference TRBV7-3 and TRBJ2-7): GAGVSQTPSNKVTEKGKYVELRCDPISGHTALYWYRQSLGQGPEFLIYFQGTGAADDSGLPNDRFFAVRPEGSVSTLKIQRTERGDSAVYLCASSLVGGSASDEQYFGPGTRLTVT.

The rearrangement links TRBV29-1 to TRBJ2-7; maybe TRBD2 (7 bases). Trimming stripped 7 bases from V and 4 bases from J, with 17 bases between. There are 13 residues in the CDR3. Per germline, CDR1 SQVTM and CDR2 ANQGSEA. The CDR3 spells CSAGGGRRYEQYF. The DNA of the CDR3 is TGCAGCGCCGGGGGCGGGAGACGATACGAGCAGTACTTC.

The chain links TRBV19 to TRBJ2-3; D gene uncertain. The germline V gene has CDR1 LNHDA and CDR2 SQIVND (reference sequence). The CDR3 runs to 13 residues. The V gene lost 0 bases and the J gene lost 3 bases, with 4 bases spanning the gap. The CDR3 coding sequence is TGTGCCAGTAGTATAGATCGGACAGATACGCAGTATTTT. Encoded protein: CASSIDRTDTQYF.

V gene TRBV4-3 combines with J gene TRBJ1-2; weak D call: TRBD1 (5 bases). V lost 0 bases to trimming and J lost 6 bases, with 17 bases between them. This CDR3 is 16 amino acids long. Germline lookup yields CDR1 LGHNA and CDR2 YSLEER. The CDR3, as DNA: TGCGCCAGCAGCCAAGATCGGGGGAGCCTCGTGAATGGCTACACCTTC. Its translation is CASSQDRGSLVNGYTF.

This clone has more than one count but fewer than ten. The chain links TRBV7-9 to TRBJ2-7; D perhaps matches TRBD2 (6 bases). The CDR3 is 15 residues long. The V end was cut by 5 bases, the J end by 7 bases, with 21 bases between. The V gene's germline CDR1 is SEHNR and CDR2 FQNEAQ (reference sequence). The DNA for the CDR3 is TGTGCCAGCAGCCACCTGAGACTAGGAAAGGGGGAGCAGTACTTC. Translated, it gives CASSHLRLGKGEQYF.

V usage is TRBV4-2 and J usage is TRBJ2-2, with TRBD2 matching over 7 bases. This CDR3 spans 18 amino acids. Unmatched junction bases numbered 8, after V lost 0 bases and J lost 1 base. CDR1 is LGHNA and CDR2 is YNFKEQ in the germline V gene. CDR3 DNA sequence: TGTGCCAGCAGCCAAGATCCGGGGGGTAGCTTGAACACCGGGGAGCTGTTTTTT. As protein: CASSQDPGGSLNTGELFF.

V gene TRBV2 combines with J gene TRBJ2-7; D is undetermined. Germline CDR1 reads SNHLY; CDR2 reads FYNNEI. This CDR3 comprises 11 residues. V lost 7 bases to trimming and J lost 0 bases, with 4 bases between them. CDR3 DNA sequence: TGTGCCAGCATCAGCTCCTACGAGCAGTACTTC. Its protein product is CASISSYEQYF.

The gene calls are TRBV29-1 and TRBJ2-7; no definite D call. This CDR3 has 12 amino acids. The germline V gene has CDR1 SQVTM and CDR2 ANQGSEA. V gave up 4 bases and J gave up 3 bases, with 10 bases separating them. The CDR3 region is CSVVSRDYEQYF. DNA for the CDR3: TGCAGCGTTGTGTCCCGAGACTACGAGCAGTACTTC.

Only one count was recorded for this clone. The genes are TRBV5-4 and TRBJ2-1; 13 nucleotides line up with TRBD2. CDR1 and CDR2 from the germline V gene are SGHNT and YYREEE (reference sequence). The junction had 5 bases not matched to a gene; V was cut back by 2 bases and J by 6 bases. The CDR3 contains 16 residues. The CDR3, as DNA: TGTGCCAGCAGCTTACCCGGACTAGCGGGAGTCAATGAGCAGTTCTTC. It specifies CASSLPGLAGVNEQFF.

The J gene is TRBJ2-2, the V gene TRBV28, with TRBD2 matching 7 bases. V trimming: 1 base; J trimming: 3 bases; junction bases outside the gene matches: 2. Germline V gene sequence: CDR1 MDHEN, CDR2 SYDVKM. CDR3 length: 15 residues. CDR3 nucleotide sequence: TGTGCCAGCAGTTTATTAGGGAGGGACACCGGGGAGCTGTTTTTT. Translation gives CASSLLGRDTGELFF.

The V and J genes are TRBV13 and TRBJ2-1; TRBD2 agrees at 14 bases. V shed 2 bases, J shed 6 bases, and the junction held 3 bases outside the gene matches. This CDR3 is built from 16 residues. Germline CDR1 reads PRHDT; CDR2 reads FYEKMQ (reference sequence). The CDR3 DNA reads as TGTGCCAGCAGCTTAACCGGGACTAGCGGGAGCAATGAGCAGTTCTTC. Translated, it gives CASSLTGTSGSNEQFF.

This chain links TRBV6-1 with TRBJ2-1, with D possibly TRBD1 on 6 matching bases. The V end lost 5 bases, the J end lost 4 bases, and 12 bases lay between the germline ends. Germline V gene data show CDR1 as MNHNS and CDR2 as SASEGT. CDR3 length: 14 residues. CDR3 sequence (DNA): TGTGCCAGCAGTCGTGTGGGGACATACAATGAGCAGTTCTTC. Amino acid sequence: CASSRVGTYNEQFF.

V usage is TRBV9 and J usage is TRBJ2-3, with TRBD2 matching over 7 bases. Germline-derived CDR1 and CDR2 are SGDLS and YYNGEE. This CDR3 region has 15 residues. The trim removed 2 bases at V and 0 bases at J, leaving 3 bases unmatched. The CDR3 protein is CASSVRAGSTDTQYF. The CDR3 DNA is TGTGCCAGCAGCGTCAGAGCGGGGAGCACAGATACGCAGTATTTT.

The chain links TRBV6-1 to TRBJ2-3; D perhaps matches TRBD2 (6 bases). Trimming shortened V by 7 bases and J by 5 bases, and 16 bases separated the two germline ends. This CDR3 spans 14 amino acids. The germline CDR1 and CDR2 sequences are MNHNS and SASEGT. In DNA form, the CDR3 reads TGTGCCAGCAATTCTGCGGGAATTGTAGATACGCAGTATTTT. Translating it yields CASNSAGIVDTQYF.

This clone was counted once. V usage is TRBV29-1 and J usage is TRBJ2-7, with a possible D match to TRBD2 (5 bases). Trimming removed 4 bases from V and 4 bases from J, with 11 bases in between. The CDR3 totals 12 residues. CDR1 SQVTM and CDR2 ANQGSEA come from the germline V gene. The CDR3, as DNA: TGCAGCGTTGGCGACTCGGGATACGAGCAGTACTTC. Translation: CSVGDSGYEQYF.